The 25 T cell receptor beta chains below come from one sample, sequenced in a study of beta chain features in type 1 diabetes. The sequenced template was cDNA made from the entire isolated RNA. Libraries were prepared by immunoSEQ multiplex PCR; TCRdb keeps only in-frame clonotypes and omits some of them. The sample gives 150,000 to 200,000 clones, roughly 9.1% of which show up once; 2.3% is in the top ten. Input material: central memory CD4+ T cells from blood. These receptors were taken from a woman aged 18-29 years in good health.

This clone has only a few counts. The chain has TRBV29-1 and TRBJ1-1; D may be TRBD1 (6 bases). Germline values: CDR1 SQVTM, CDR2 ANQGSEA. V dropped 7 bases and J dropped 11 bases, with 8 bases sitting between them. The CDR3 runs 8 residues. DNA for the CDR3: TGCAGCGCAGGGGAGGCTTTCTTT. This sequence encodes CSAGEAFF.

This clone has more than one count but fewer than ten. The V call is TRBV5-6, the J call TRBJ2-7; a possible D gene is TRBD1 (6 bases). The CDR3 is 14 residues long. Trimming took 2 bases from V and 6 from J, leaving 15 bases between them. Germline CDR1 is SGHDT and CDR2 is YYEEEE. The chain's CDR3 is CASSLTGSKREQYF. For the CDR3, the DNA is TGTGCCAGCAGCTTAACAGGGAGTAAGCGCGAGCAGTACTTC.

This clone was observed a handful of times. Written as DNA, the CDR3 is TGTGCCAGCAGGGGACAGGGAGATGGCTACACCTTC. It yields the protein CASRGQGDGYTF. This chain uses TRBV11-2 with TRBJ1-2, with 9 bases lining up with TRBD1. This CDR3 is built from 12 residues. CDR1 SGHAT and CDR2 FQNNGV come from the germline V gene. The junction had 2 bases not matched to a gene; V was cut back by 6 bases and J by 6 bases.

A remark on this clone: Other DNA variants within this sample encode the same CDR3. The gene calls are TRBV19 and TRBJ2-2; 10 bases are a match to TRBD1. With V trimmed by 7 bases and J by 6 bases, 2 bases remained unmatched. The CDR3 length is 13 residues. Germline V lookup: CDR1 LNHDA, CDR2 SQIVND (reference sequence). The DNA for the CDR3 is TGTGCCAGTACTGGACAGGGGGCCGGGGAGCTGTTTTTT. This gives the protein CASTGQGAGELFF.

A few counts support this clone. V is TRBV6-5 and J is TRBJ2-1; 9 positions agree with TRBD2. V shed 7 bases, J shed 9 bases, and the junction held 10 bases outside the gene matches. Germline CDR1 is MNHEY and CDR2 is SVGAGI. The CDR3 has 14 residues. Here the CDR3 reads CASMVSGRRGEQFF. CDR3 nucleotide sequence: TGTGCCAGCATGGTTAGCGGGAGAAGGGGTGAGCAGTTCTTC.

The chain links TRBV7-8 to TRBJ2-7; D not certain. There are 14 residues in the CDR3. Trimming stripped 2 bases from V and 2 bases from J, with 10 bases between. Per germline, CDR1 SGHVS and CDR2 FQNEAQ. The DNA for the CDR3 is TGTGCCAGCAGCTTACTCCCGGTAACCTACGAGCAGTACTTC. Amino acids: CASSLLPVTYEQYF. Together with reference TRBV7-8 and TRBJ2-7, the CDR3 gives the full variable domain: GAGVSQSPRYKVAKRGQDVALRCDPISGHVSLFWYQQALGQGPEFLTYFQNEAQLDKSGLPSDRFFAERPEGSVSTLKIQRTQQEDSAVYLCASSLLPVTYEQYFGPGTRLTVT.

The CDR3 bases are TGTGCCAGCAGCCCGGACAGGAACTATGGCTACACCTTC. Translated, it gives CASSPDRNYGYTF. The rearrangement uses TRBV7-2 and TRBJ1-2; 7 nucleotides line up with TRBD1. The CDR3 runs 13 residues. Germline CDR1 and CDR2: SGHTA and FQGNSA. V dropped 5 bases and J dropped 2; count of bases not matched to a gene: 2.

This clone was recorded a few times. The genes are TRBV2 and TRBJ2-7; 7 positions agree with TRBD1. This CDR3 spans 12 amino acids. The germline gives CDR1 SNHLY, CDR2 FYNNEI. The V gene end was trimmed by 9 bases and the J gene end by 2 bases; junction bases not matched to a gene: 4. The CDR3 protein is CARGQDPYEQYF. CDR3 in DNA: TGTGCCAGAGGACAGGACCCCTACGAGCAGTACTTC.

The J gene is TRBJ1-5, the V gene TRBV30; D is possibly TRBD1 (6 bases). Per germline, CDR1 GTSNPN and CDR2 SVGIG (reference sequence). This CDR3 is 13 amino acids long. V was shortened by 4 bases and J by 7 bases, with 14 bases between the two germline ends. CDR3 amino acids: CAWTRGSGQPQHF. In nucleotides, the CDR3 is TGTGCCTGGACCAGGGGTTCCGGGCAGCCCCAGCATTTT.

This clone has only a few counts. V and J are TRBV5-1 and TRBJ2-7; 7 nucleotides line up with TRBD1. CDR3 length: 12 amino acids. Germline assignment: CDR1 SGHRS and CDR2 YFSETQ. J gave up 6 bases and V 0 bases, and 0 bases lay outside the gene matches. CDR3 bases: TGCGCCAGCAGCTTGGGACAGGGCGAGCAGTACTTC. It specifies CASSLGQGEQYF.

V and J are TRBV7-2 and TRBJ1-6; no definite D call. Trimming removed 0 bases from V and 6 bases from J, with 15 bases in between. Germline CDR1 reads SGHTA; CDR2 reads FQGNSA. This CDR3 comprises 17 residues. For the CDR3, the DNA is TGTGCCAGCAGCTTAGCCCGGGTCGGTAGCGGTAATTCACCCCTCCACTTT. Protein product: CASSLARVGSGNSPLHF.

V usage is TRBV27 and J usage is TRBJ1-1; D unclear. Germline V gene data show CDR1 as MNHEY and CDR2 as SMNVEV (reference sequence). The CDR3 is made up of 13 amino acids. Trimming shortened V by 8 bases and J by 1 base, and 11 bases separated the two germline ends. CDR3: CASSGEGNTEAFF. DNA for the CDR3: TGTGCCAGCTCCGGGGAGGGGAACACTGAAGCTTTCTTT.

Only a few counts were recorded for this clone. The chain joins TRBV5-4 to TRBJ2-3, with D perhaps matching TRBD1 (5 bases). There are 14 residues in the CDR3. The V gene's germline CDR1 is SGHNT and CDR2 YYREEE (reference sequence). V lost 5 bases, J lost 0 bases, and 10 bases lay in between. CDR3 in amino acids: CASSQRQSTDTQYF. Written as DNA, the CDR3 is TGTGCCAGCAGTCAGCGACAGAGCACAGATACGCAGTATTTT. The full variable domain, its missing parts supplied by reference TRBV5-4 and TRBJ2-3, is ETGVTQSPTHLIKTRGQQVTLRCSSQSGHNTVSWYQQALGQGPQFIFQYYREEENGRGNFPPRFSGLQFPNYSSELNVNALELDDSALYLCASSQRQSTDTQYFGPGTRLTVL.

CDR3 amino acids: CASSLVAGATPYEQYF. In DNA, the CDR3 is TGTGCCAGCAGCTTAGTAGCGGGGGCCACCCCCTACGAGCAGTACTTC. This chain links TRBV7-2 with TRBJ2-7; 9 positions agree with TRBD2. V lost 1 base to trimming and J lost 2 bases; unmatched junction nucleotides: 6. Germline assignment: CDR1 SGHTA and CDR2 FQGNSA. The CDR3 sequence is 16 residues long.

This clone was counted only a few times. J is TRBJ1-2 and V is TRBV7-2; 9 bases are a match to TRBD1. CDR1 is SGHTA and CDR2 is FQGNSA in the germline V gene. Unmatched junction bases numbered 7, after V lost 3 bases and J lost 8 bases. CDR3 size: 14 residues. The CDR3: CASSFGQGIEGYTF. CDR3 DNA sequence: TGTGCCAGCAGCTTTGGACAGGGGATAGAGGGCTACACCTTC.

This clone was seen a few times. This sequence joins TRBV15 and TRBJ2-2; 7 nucleotides agree with TRBD1. In germline, CDR1 is LNHNV, CDR2 YYDKDF (reference sequence). The V gene end was trimmed by 1 base and the J gene end by 1 base; junction bases not matched to a gene: 0. The CDR3 has 15 amino acids. The CDR3 region has the DNA TGTGCCACCAGCAGAGGGACAGGGAACACCGGGGAGCTGTTTTTT. Residues: CATSRGTGNTGELFF.

V and J are TRBV7-2 and TRBJ2-2; D remains ambiguous. The germline gives CDR1 SGHTA, CDR2 FQGNSA. The CDR3 is 12 residues long. The V and J ends lost 7 bases and 1 base respectively, with 4 bases between them. CDR3 nucleotide sequence: TGTGCCAGCACCCAGAACACCGGGGAGCTGTTTTTT. It specifies CASTQNTGELFF.

CDR3 DNA: TGTGCCAGCAGCCCGGACATGACCAATCAGCCCCAGCATTTT. It is translated as CASSPDMTNQPQHF. The chain couples TRBV4-2 to TRBJ1-5; the D gene is possibly TRBD1 (5 bases). Trimming shortened V by 4 bases and J by 3 bases, and 10 bases separated the two germline ends. The CDR3 totals 14 residues. Germline V lookup: CDR1 LGHNA, CDR2 YNFKEQ.

This clone was counted a few times. In DNA, the CDR3 is TGCGCCAGCAGCCCGGGACACATCTCTGGGGCCAACGTCCTGACTTTC. Residues: CASSPGHISGANVLTF. The V gene is TRBV5-1, the J gene TRBJ2-6, with a tentative D call TRBD1 (6 bases). V lost 4 bases and J lost 0, with 11 bases in between. This CDR3 region has 16 residues. Germline assignment: CDR1 SGHRS and CDR2 YFSETQ.

This clone was seen many times. The chain recombines TRBV5-4 with TRBJ1-2, with 7 bases matching TRBD1. Germline CDR1 is SGHNT and CDR2 is YYREEE (reference sequence). The CDR3 totals 11 residues. The junction had 1 base not matched to a gene; V was cut back by 4 bases and J by 7 bases. This CDR3 is CASSDRVGYTF. The DNA for the CDR3 is TGTGCCAGCAGCGACAGGGTTGGCTACACCTTC.

This clone was seen a handful of times. The chain recombines TRBV27 with TRBJ2-5; 9 nucleotides agree with TRBD1. This CDR3 is 15 amino acids long. Germline CDR1 is MNHEY and CDR2 is SMNVEV (reference sequence). Trimming cost V 4 bases and J 5 bases; bases outside gene matches: 8. In nucleotides, the CDR3 is TGTGCCAGCAGTTCGGGGACAGGGACTGGGGAGACCCAGTACTTC. This translates into CASSSGTGTGETQYF.

The chain has TRBV29-1 and TRBJ2-3; 7 nucleotides match TRBD2. The CDR3 is 12 residues long. The V segment lost 6 bases and the J segment 4 bases; nucleotides outside the gene matches: 4. The germline V gene encodes CDR1 SQVTM and CDR2 ANQGSEA. This chain's CDR3 is CSVRGGSDTQYF. CDR3 sequence (DNA): TGCAGCGTGAGGGGAGGGTCAGATACGCAGTATTTT.

In its sample, this clone was seen a few times. This chain connects TRBV7-9 to TRBJ2-6; the D gene is possibly TRBD2 (5 bases). Between the trimmed V and J ends, which lost 7 bases and 0 bases, there was a span of 10 bases. This CDR3 spans 15 amino acids. The germline V gene encodes CDR1 SEHNR and CDR2 FQNEAQ (reference sequence). The CDR3: CASKRDASGANVLTF. The DNA for the CDR3 is TGTGCCAGCAAGAGGGATGCCTCTGGGGCCAACGTCCTGACTTTC. Drawing the rest from reference TRBV7-9 and TRBJ2-6, the complete variable domain is DTGVSQNPRHKITKRGQNVTFRCDPISEHNRLYWYRQTLGQGPEFLTYFQNEAQLEKSRLLSDRFSAERPKGSFSTLEIQRTEQGDSAMYLCASKRDASGANVLTFGAGSRLTVL.

This clone occurred a few times. The chain combines TRBV5-1 with TRBJ2-2, with 12 bases that match TRBD1. The CDR3 totals 17 residues. V was clipped by 7 bases and J by 0 bases; unmatched bases: 7. Germline V gene sequence: CDR1 SGHRS, CDR2 YFSETQ. CDR3 nucleotides: TGCGCCAGCCGATCCGGGACAGGGGGCGCGAACACCGGGGAGCTGTTTTTT. This codes for CASRSGTGGANTGELFF. Using reference TRBV5-1 and TRBJ2-2 for the parts outside the CDR3, the full variable domain is KAGVTQTPRYLIKTRGQQVTLSCSPISGHRSVSWYQQTPGQGLQFLFEYFSETQRNKGNFPGRFSGRQFSNSRSEMNVSTLELGDSALYLCASRSGTGGANTGELFFGEGSRLTVL.

This clone was detected only a few times. The chain combines TRBV7-2 with TRBJ2-1; the D gene is possibly TRBD2 (6 bases). CDR3 length equals 15 residues. Trimming cost V 7 bases and J 9 bases, with 22 bases left between them. The V gene's germline CDR1 is SGHTA and CDR2 FQGNSA. CDR3 sequence: CASTMTRTTFGEQFF. CDR3 nucleotides: TGTGCCAGCACCATGACCCGGACTACTTTCGGTGAGCAGTTCTTC. Variable domain in full (rest from reference TRBV7-2 and TRBJ2-1): GAGVSQSPSNKVTEKGKDVELRCDPISGHTALYWYRQSLGQGLEFLIYFQGNSAPDKSGLPSDRFSAERTGGSVSTLTIQRTQQEDSAVYLCASTMTRTTFGEQFFGPGTRLTVL.